The entry below describes one T cell receptor (beta chain). The antigen remains unidentified. Trimming removed 3 bases from V and 7 bases from J, with 7 bases in between. The CDR3 is 12 residues long. Germline lookup yields CDR1 LGHDT and CDR2 YNNKEL (reference sequence). The sample is drawn from a study of brain T cells in children with intractable seizures. Surgery cases with the highest brain T cell transcript signatures were chosen for sequencing. Pre-surgery treatment included at least one anti-epileptic drug. General study findings and limits: Absence of clones before surgery may stem from lower sequencing depth. Viral specificity was inferred only from CDR3 similarity; HCMV serostatus was unknown.

Data came from immunoSEQ multiplex PCR; TCRdb stores just in-frame clones and leaves some out. The sample includes approximately 77,000 clones, 85% to 95% of them seen just once. The sample in question was peripheral blood, obtained at surgery. The chain recombines TRBV3-1 (or the pseudogene TRBV3-2) with TRBJ1-5, with D unresolved. The clonotype was recovered from a boy younger than two with tuberous sclerosis and intractable seizures. DNA for the CDR3: TGTGCCAGCAGCCAGGGGTTCCAGCCCCAGCATTTT. Translation: CASSQGFQPQHF.